This TCR beta chain is from a study of T cell responses to AZD1222 COVID-19 vaccine. The junction had 8 bases not matched to a gene; V was cut back by 0 bases and J by 9 bases. The CDR3 covers 15 residues. Germline V CDR1 and CDR2: SGHRS, YFSETQ. The data were produced by immunoSEQ multiplex PCR, yet TCRdb's version contains in-frame clones alone and is incomplete. The data show approximately 150,000 clones, 90% to 95% seen once. A note on this clone: Its antigen remains unknown.

General study results and limits: Spike-wide vaccine-associated CD4 TCRs dominated at 160-218 and 743-854. Spike-specific TCR breadth and depth both grew after two AZD1222 doses.

The chain carries TRBV5-1 and TRBJ2-1; 8 positions agree with TRBD2. The source material was peripheral blood, sampled 28 days after the second AZD1222 dose. This clonotype was sampled from an adult who received the AZD1222 COVID-19 vaccine. The CDR3: CASSLDGRAGGEQFF. CDR3 coding DNA: TGCGCCAGCAGCTTGGACGGGAGGGCCGGGGGTGAGCAGTTCTTC.